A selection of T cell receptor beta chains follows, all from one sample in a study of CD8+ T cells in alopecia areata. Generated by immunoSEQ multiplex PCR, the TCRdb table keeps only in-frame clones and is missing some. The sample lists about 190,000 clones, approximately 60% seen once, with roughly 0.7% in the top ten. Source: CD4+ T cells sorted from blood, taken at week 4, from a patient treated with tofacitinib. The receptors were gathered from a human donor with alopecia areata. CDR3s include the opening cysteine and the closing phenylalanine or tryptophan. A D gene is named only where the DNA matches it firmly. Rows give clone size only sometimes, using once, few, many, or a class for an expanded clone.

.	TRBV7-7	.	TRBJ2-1	TGTGCTAGCAGCTACGGGACCGAATCCTACAATGAGCAGTTCTTC	CASSYGTESYNEQFF
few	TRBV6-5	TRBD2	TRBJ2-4	TGTGCCAGCAGGCCAGGACTAGCGGCCAAAAACATTCAGTACTTC	CASRPGLAAKNIQYF
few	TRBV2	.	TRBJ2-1	TGTGCCAGCAGTGAAGAGGGGCGGCGAGAGTTCTTC	CASSEEGRREFF
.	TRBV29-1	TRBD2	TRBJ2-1	TGCAGCGTAGTTAGCGGGAGAACAGCCTACAATGAGCAGTTCTTC	CSVVSGRTAYNEQFF
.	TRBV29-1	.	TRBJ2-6	TGCAGCGTTGAGGGCTCCGGGGCCAACGTCCTGACTTTC	CSVEGSGANVLTF
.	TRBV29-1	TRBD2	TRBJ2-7	TGCAGCGCGGGGGGTCGCTACGAGCAGTACTTC	CSAGGRYEQYF
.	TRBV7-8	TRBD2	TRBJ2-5	TGTGCCAGCAGCTTAGGTTTTACTAGCGGGAGAGGTGCGGAAGAGACCCAGTACTTC	CASSLGFTSGRGAEETQYF
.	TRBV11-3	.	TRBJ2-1	TGTGCCAGCAGCTTAGATGGGGCCGTGAGTTCGTTACAGCACAATGAGCAGTTCTTC	CASSLDGAVSSLQHNEQFF
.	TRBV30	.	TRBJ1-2	TGTGCCTGGAGTGAGGGGCGCGGTGGCTACACCTTC	CAWSEGRGGYTF
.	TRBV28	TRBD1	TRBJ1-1	TGTGCCAGCACCGGACAGGGGTTATTCACTGAAGCTTTCTTT	CASTGQGLFTEAFF
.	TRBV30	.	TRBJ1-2	TGTGCCTGGAGTTCTAACTATGGCTACACCTTC	CAWSSNYGYTF
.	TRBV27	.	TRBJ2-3	TGTGCCAGCAGTGATTACCGTGGGACAGATACGCAGTATTTT	CASSDYRGTDTQYF
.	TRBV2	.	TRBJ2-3	TGTGCCAGCAGTCGAGGGGCCCAGACGAAAGATACGCAGTATTTT	CASSRGAQTKDTQYF